The next 8 T cell receptor beta chains were all read from a single sample in a study of T cell responses to AZD1222 COVID-19 vaccine. Here immunoSEQ multiplex PCR was the method, and the copy in TCRdb shows in-frame clones only, minus some. The sample shows roughly 140,000 clones, 91% of them seen only once. The material sequenced was peripheral blood, taken on day 0 of AZD1222 vaccination. These receptors were collected from an adult in good health.

This clone was seen only a few times. The V call is TRBV6-5, the J call TRBJ1-4; D is unresolved. The CDR3 contains 13 residues. Between the trimmed V and J ends, which lost 10 bases and 3 bases, there was a span of 12 bases. Germline lookup yields CDR1 MNHEY and CDR2 SVGAGI. The CDR3 coding sequence is TGTGCCATAACTTCAAGCTCTAATGAAAAACTGTTTTTT. The encoded protein is CAITSSSNEKLFF.

The CDR3 sequence is CAAAVAGGAGELFF. Here the CDR3 DNA reads TGTGCAGCAGCGGTCGCGGGGGGGGCCGGGGAGCTGTTTTTT. The rearrangement joins TRBV6-5 to TRBJ2-2, with 9 bases identical to TRBD2. The CDR3 runs to 14 residues. CDR1 and CDR2 from the germline V gene are MNHEY and SVGAGI.

The table lists this clone with a count of one. The chain joins TRBV2 to TRBJ1-4, with D possibly matching TRBD1 (6 bases). This CDR3 spans 15 amino acids. V lost 6 bases to trimming and J lost 1 base, with 12 bases between them. Germline loops: CDR1 SNHLY, CDR2 FYNNEI. DNA of the CDR3: TGTGCCAGCAGGGCGTGGGGACAAACTAATGAAAAACTGTTTTTT. Its protein is CASRAWGQTNEKLFF. The full variable domain, in which reference TRBV2 and TRBJ1-4 provide the parts outside the CDR3, is EPEVTQTPSHQVTQMGQEVILRCVPISNHLYFYWYRQILGQKVEFLVSFYNNEISEKSEIFDDQFSVERPDGSNFTLKIRSTKLEDSAMYFCASRAWGQTNEKLFFGSGTQLSVL.

The chain uses TRBV27 and TRBJ2-1, with TRBD2 matching 8 bases. The V gene end was trimmed by 2 bases and the J gene end by 0 bases; junction bases not matched to a gene: 3. This CDR3 comprises 16 residues. Germline CDR1 and CDR2: MNHEY and SMNVEV (reference sequence). The CDR3 region is CASSLIAGSSYNEQFF. The CDR3 DNA follows: TGTGCCAGCAGTTTAATAGCGGGGAGCTCCTACAATGAGCAGTTCTTC.

This CDR3 reads CASSLDRGSGSYEQYF. CDR3 bases: TGTGCCAGCAGCTTAGATCGGGGTAGCGGGAGCTACGAGCAGTACTTC. V and J are TRBV11-2 and TRBJ2-7, with 9 positions matching TRBD2. CDR3 size: 16 residues. J was trimmed by 3 bases and V by 0 bases; bases with no gene match: 6. CDR1 is SGHAT, CDR2 FQNNGV, per germline.

V is TRBV27 and J is TRBJ2-7; D gene unclear. Germline V gives CDR1 MNHEY, CDR2 SMNVEV (reference sequence). V was pared by 5 bases and J by 2 bases, with 10 bases between. The CDR3 contains 13 residues. In DNA form, the CDR3 reads TGTGCCAGCAGTCCCCAGTCGGCCTACGAGCAGTACTTC. Amino acid sequence: CASSPQSAYEQYF.

The chain has TRBV27 and TRBJ2-7; 10 bases line up with TRBD2. The CDR3 totals 17 residues. V shed 5 bases and J 4 bases; nucleotides not matched to a gene: 14. Germline CDR1 MNHEY, CDR2 SMNVEV (reference sequence). The CDR3 bases are TGTGCCAGCAGTCCCCCCCGGAGGTTAGCGGGAGGTTACGAGCAGTACTTC. Amino acid sequence: CASSPPRRLAGGYEQYF.

The chain is built from TRBV7-2 and TRBJ2-6; either TRBD1 or TRBD2 may fit D (5 bases each). The V gene lost 3 bases and the J gene lost 3 bases, with 21 bases spanning the gap. The CDR3 has 19 residues. Germline-derived CDR1 and CDR2 are SGHTA and FQGNSA. The CDR3 spells CASSFNGASWGGGANVLTF. In nucleotides, the CDR3 is TGTGCCAGCAGCTTTAACGGGGCGTCCTGGGGTGGTGGGGCCAACGTCCTGACTTTC.